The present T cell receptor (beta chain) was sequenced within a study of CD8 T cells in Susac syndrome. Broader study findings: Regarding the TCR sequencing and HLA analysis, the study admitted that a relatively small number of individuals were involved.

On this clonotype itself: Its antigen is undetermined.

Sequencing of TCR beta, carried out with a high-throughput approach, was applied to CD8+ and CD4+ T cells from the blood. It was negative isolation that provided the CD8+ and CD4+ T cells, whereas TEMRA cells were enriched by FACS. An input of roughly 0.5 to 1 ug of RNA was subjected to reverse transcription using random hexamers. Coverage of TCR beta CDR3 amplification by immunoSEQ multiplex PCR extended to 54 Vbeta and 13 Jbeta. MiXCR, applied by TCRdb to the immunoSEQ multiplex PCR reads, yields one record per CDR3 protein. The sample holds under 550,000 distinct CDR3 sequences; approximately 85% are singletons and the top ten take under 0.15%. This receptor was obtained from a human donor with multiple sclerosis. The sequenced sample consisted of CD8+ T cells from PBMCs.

CDR3 DNA sequence: TGTGCCAGCAGACGACAGAGCGAGCAGTACTTC. Translated, it gives CASRRQSEQYF. The chain recombines TRBV27 with TRBJ2-7, with D tentatively TRBD1 (5 bases). CDR3 length equals 11 residues. Germline V CDR1 and CDR2: MNHEY, SMNVEV (reference sequence). Trimming took 6 bases from V and 6 from J, leaving 9 bases between them.